This T cell receptor (beta chain) derives from a study of technical replicates of blood from several donors. Sequencing was performed with immunoSEQ multiplex PCR; in TCRdb, only in-frame clones are kept and a portion is missing. The table shows about 75,000 clones, with about 90% occurring only once. The CDR3 has 16 residues. V was pared by 0 bases and J by 3 bases, with 5 bases of the junction left unmatched. Per germline, CDR1 SEHNR and CDR2 FQNEAQ (reference sequence). Material: T cells isolated from PBMCs. The receptor was derived from a human donor in good health. V and J are TRBV7-9 and TRBJ1-2, with 9 bases lining up with TRBD1. The CDR3 loop is CASSLAPGQGDYGYTF. CDR3 bases: TGTGCCAGCAGCTTAGCACCGGGACAGGGTGACTATGGCTACACCTTC.